Shown below are 5 T cell receptor beta chains from a single sample sequenced in a study of immune evolution from preneoplasia to lung adenocarcinoma. Sequencing was performed with immunoSEQ multiplex PCR; in TCRdb, only in-frame clones are kept and a portion is missing. The top ten clones hold roughly 6.7% of a sample with 9,100 or so clones, around 80% of them seen once. Sequenced input: FFPE lung adenocarcinoma in situ tissue. The receptor source for this set is a person in their sixties or seventies with lung adenocarcinoma.

J is TRBJ2-7 and V is TRBV6-5; 7 bases are a match to TRBD1. The CDR3 is 15 residues long. Germline V gives CDR1 MNHEY, CDR2 SVGAGI. Unmatched junction bases numbered 10, after V lost 5 bases and J lost 3 bases. CDR3: CASSPDRAPIYEQYF. In DNA form, the CDR3 reads TGTGCCAGCAGTCCCGACAGGGCCCCGATCTACGAGCAGTACTTC.

This clone was recorded a few times. This chain uses TRBV7-9 with TRBJ2-5, with a weak D call TRBD1 (7 bases). The germline V gene encodes CDR1 SEHNR and CDR2 FQNEAQ (reference sequence). The CDR3 sequence is 15 residues long. The V and J ends lost 6 bases and 5 bases respectively, with 19 bases between them. In nucleotides, the CDR3 is TGTGCCAGCAGTCCAGCCCTACAGGGGAGGGAGACCCAGTACTTC. Translating gives CASSPALQGRETQYF.

The chain links TRBV7-2 to TRBJ1-2; the D is unclear. The CDR3 has 17 residues. The germline gives CDR1 SGHTA, CDR2 FQGNSA. The ends were cut back, 1 base at V and 0 bases at J, with 15 bases in the middle. CDR3 in DNA: TGTGCCAGCAGCTTAGACGTGTTCCGATTGCCTAACTATGGCTACACCTTC. It is translated as CASSLDVFRLPNYGYTF.

The gene calls are TRBV5-1 and TRBJ2-7, with a possible D match to TRBD2 (5 bases). The CDR3 consists of 15 residues. Between the trimmed V and J ends, which lost 5 bases and 0 bases, there was a span of 15 bases. Per germline, CDR1 SGHRS and CDR2 YFSETQ. The CDR3: CASRTRDQDSYEQYF. The CDR3 nucleotides read TGCGCCAGCAGGACCCGGGATCAGGACTCCTACGAGCAGTACTTC. Full variable domain (missing parts from reference TRBV5-1 and TRBJ2-7): KAGVTQTPRYLIKTRGQQVTLSCSPISGHRSVSWYQQTPGQGLQFLFEYFSETQRNKGNFPGRFSGRQFSNSRSEMNVSTLELGDSALYLCASRTRDQDSYEQYFGPGTRLTVT.

The chain links TRBV2 to TRBJ2-3, with D perhaps matching TRBD2 (6 bases). V was pared by 1 base and J by 2 bases, with 7 bases between. Per the germline V gene, CDR1 is SNHLY and CDR2 is FYNNEI. There are 14 residues in the CDR3. CDR3: CASSEGLVTDTQYF. CDR3 sequence (DNA): TGTGCCAGCAGTGAAGGACTAGTCACAGATACGCAGTATTTT.